What follows describes a single T cell receptor beta chain. Its specificity is unknown. CDR1 ENHRY and CDR2 SYGVKD come from the germline V gene. This CDR3 is built from 15 residues. J lost 10 bases, V lost 1 base, and 10 bases had no gene match. The data belong to a study of siplizumab effects on memory and regulatory T cells. Whole-study findings and limits: The naive T cell population seemed more diverse than memory cells and seemed a major contributor to the alloresponse. Sequences below about 10^-5 frequency were poorly captured, limiting mapping of alloreactive clones.

Using immunoSEQ multiplex PCR, the repertoire was profiled, and TCRdb retains in-frame clones only, with some absent. The sample lists some 97,000 clones, about 91% seen once, with just over 2.5% in the top ten. The clonotype comes from a human donor in good health. Some clones in this sample may be carry-over from other donors' samples. The genes are TRBV10-3 and TRBJ2-1, with 7 bases matching TRBD2. Sequenced sample: CD4+ T cells sorted from blood. The CDR3 DNA is TGTGCCATCAGTGAGTTCGTGGGAGGGGTGCGGGAGCAGTTCTTC. Encoded protein: CAISEFVGGVREQFF.